This T cell receptor beta chain is from a study of blood T cell repertoires in COVID-19. At the level of the study: COVID-19 samples from acute and convalescent phases originated in the United States, Italy and Spain. Nucleic acid was either cDNA or gDNA, and it came from T cells, B-cell-depleted T cells, or PBMCs.

As originally analysed: Counts of nucleated cells, estimated from reference gene primer amplification, were obtained. The method was immunoSEQ multiplex PCR; TCRdb's version includes in-frame clones alone and lacks a portion of them. V and J calls and clone size are as listed in that table; D and trimming were resolved from the DNA. The sample yields 270,000 or so clones, approximately 77% seen once. Trimming pared 3 bases from V and 9 bases from J, leaving 18 bases between. There are 15 residues in the CDR3. Germline V gene lookup returns CDR1 MRHNA and CDR2 SNTAGT. Sequenced: peripheral blood. The TCR comes from a woman aged 18-29 years with acute or convalescent COVID-19. This chain connects TRBV6-4 to TRBJ2-1; D is possibly TRBD2 (6 bases). CDR3 sequence (DNA): TGTGCCAGCAGTGATCTCTCAGCAGGGAGGAGTGAGCAGTTCTTC. This encodes CASSDLSAGRSEQFF.